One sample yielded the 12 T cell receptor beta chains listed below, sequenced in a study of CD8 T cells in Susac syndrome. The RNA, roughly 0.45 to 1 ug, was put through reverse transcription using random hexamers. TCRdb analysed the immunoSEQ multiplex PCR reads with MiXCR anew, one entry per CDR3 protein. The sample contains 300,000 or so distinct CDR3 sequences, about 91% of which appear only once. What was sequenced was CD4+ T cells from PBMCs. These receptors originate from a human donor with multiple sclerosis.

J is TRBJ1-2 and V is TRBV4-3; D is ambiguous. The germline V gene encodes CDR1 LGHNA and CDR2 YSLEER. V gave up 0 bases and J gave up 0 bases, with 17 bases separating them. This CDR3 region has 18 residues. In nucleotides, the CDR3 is TGCGCCAGCAGCCAAGATGTTCCCAGCCAGCCATCTAACTATGGCTACACCTTC. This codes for CASSQDVPSQPSNYGYTF.

CDR3 protein: CSASKAGLNTEAFF. The DNA of the CDR3 is TGCAGTGCTTCTAAGGCAGGGCTGAACACTGAAGCTTTCTTT. The chain combines TRBV20-1 with TRBJ1-1; the D gene is possibly TRBD1 (5 bases). Germline V CDR1 and CDR2: DFQATT, SNEGSKA (reference sequence). V lost 5 bases and J 0 bases, leaving 13 bases between the germline ends. The CDR3 covers 14 residues.

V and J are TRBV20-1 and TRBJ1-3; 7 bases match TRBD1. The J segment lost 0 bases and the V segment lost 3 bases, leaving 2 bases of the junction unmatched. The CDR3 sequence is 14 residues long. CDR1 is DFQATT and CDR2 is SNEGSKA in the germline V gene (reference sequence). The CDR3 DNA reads TGCAGTGCTAGCGACAGGGTCTCTGGAAACACCATATATTTT. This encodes CSASDRVSGNTIYF.

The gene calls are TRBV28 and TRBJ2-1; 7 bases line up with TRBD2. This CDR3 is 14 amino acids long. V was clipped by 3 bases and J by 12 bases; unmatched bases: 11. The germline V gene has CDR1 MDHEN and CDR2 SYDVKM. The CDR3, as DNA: TGTGCCAGCAGTTTCTCGAATAGCGGGCGGGTGCAGTTCTTC. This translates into CASSFSNSGRVQFF.

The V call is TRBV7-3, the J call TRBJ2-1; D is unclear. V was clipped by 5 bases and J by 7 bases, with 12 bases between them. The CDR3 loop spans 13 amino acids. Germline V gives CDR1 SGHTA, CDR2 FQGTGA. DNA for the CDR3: TGTGCCAGCAGCCCAAACCCGAGGAATGAGCAGTTCTTC. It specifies CASSPNPRNEQFF. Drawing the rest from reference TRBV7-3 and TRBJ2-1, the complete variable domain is GAGVSQTPSNKVTEKGKYVELRCDPISGHTALYWYRQSLGQGPEFLIYFQGTGAADDSGLPNDRFFAVRPEGSVSTLKIQRTERGDSAVYLCASSPNPRNEQFFGPGTRLTVL.

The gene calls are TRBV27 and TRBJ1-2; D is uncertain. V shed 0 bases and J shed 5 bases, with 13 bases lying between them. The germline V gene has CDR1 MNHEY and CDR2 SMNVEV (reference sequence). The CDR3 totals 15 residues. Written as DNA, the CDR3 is TGTGCCAGCAGTTTATCGAAGGTGCCGGGGTATGGCTACACCTTC. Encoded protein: CASSLSKVPGYGYTF.

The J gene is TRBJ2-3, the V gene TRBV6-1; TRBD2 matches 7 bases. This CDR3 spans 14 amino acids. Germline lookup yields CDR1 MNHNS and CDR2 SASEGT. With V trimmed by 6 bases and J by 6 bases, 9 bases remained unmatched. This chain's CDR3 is CASRREGPLDTQYF. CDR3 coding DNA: TGTGCCAGCAGGAGGGAGGGCCCTTTGGATACGCAGTATTTT.

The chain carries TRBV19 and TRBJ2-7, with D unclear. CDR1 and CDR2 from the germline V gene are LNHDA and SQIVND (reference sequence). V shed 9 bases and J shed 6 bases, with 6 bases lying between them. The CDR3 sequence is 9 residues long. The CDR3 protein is CASFCEQYF. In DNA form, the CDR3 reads TGTGCCAGCTTTTGCGAGCAGTACTTC.

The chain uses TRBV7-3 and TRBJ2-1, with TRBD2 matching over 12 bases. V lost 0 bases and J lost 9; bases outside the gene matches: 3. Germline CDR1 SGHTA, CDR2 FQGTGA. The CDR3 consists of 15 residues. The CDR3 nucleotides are TGTGCCAGCAGCTTAACGGGACTAGCGGGCTCTGAGCAGTTCTTC. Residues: CASSLTGLAGSEQFF. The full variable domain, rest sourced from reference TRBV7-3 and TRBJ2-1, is GAGVSQTPSNKVTEKGKYVELRCDPISGHTALYWYRQSLGQGPEFLIYFQGTGAADDSGLPNDRFFAVRPEGSVSTLKIQRTERGDSAVYLCASSLTGLAGSEQFFGPGTRLTVL.

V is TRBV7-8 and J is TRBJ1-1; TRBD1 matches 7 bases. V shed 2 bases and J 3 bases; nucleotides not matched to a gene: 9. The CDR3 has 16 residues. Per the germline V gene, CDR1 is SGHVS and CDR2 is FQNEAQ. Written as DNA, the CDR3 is TGTGCCAGCAGCTTAATTATAGGGGGCTATGACACTGAAGCTTTCTTT. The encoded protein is CASSLIIGGYDTEAFF.

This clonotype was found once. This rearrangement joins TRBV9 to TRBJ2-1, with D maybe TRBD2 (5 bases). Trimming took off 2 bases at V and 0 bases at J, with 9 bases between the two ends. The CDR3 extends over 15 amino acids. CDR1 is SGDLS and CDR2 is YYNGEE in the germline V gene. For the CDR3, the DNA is TGTGCCAGCAGCGTCAGCAGCGGCTCCTACAATGAGCAGTTCTTC. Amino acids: CASSVSSGSYNEQFF.

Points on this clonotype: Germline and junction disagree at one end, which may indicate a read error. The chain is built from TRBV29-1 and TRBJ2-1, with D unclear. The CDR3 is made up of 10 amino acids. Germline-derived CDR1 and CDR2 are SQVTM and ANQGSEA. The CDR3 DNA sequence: TGCAGCGCTGAACGGAATGAGCAGTTCTTC. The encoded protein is CSAERNEQFF.